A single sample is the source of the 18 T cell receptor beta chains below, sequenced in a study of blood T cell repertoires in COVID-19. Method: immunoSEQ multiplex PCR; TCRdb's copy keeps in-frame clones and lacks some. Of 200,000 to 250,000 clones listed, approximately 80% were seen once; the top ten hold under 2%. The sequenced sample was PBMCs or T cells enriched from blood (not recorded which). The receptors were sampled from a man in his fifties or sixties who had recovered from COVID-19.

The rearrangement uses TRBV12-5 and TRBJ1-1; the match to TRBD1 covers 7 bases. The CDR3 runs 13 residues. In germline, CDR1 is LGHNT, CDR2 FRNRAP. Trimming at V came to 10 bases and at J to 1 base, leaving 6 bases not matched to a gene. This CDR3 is CAMPGGRNTEAFF. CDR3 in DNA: TGTGCTATGCCAGGGGGACGGAACACTGAAGCTTTCTTT.

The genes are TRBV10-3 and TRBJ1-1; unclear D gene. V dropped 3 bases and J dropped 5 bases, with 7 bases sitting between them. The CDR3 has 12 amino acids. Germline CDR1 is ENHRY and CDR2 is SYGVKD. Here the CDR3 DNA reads TGTGCCATCAGTGATAGTGGTACTGAAGCTTTCTTT. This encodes CAISDSGTEAFF.

The chain's CDR3 is CASSLVLSGSTEAFF. DNA of the CDR3: TGTGCCAGCAGCTTGGTTTTATCGGGGAGTACTGAAGCTTTCTTT. The chain carries TRBV5-8 and TRBJ1-1; no reliable D call. Trimming cost V 0 bases and J 5 bases, with 14 bases left between them. The CDR3 is made up of 15 amino acids. Germline V lookup: CDR1 SGHTS, CDR2 YDEGEE.

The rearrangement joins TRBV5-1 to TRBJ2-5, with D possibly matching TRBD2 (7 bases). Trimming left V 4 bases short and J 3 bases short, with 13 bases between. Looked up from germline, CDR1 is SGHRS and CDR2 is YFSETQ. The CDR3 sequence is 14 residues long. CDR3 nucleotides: TGCGCCAGCAGCACTGGGGGGGGCAAAGAGACCCAGTACTTC. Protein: CASSTGGGKETQYF.

CDR3: CASRETGPLGTEAFF. The CDR3 nucleotides read TGTGCCAGCAGGGAAACAGGCCCCCTGGGGACTGAAGCTTTCTTT. The J gene is TRBJ1-1, the V gene TRBV7-2; maybe TRBD1 (5 bases). Per germline, CDR1 SGHTA and CDR2 FQGNSA. This CDR3 has 15 amino acids. V shed 6 bases and J shed 5 bases, with 19 bases lying between them.

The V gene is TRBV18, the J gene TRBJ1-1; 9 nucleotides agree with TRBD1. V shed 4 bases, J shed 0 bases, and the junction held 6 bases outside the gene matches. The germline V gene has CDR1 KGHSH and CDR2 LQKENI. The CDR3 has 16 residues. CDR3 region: CASSRDRDTMNTEAFF. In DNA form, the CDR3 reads TGTGCCAGCTCACGGGACAGGGACACTATGAACACTGAAGCTTTCTTT.

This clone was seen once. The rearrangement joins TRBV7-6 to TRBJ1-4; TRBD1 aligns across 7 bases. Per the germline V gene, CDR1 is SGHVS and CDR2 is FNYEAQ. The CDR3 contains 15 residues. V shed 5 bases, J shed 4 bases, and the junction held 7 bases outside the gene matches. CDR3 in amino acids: CASSPKQGFNEKLFF. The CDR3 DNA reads TGTGCCAGCAGCCCTAAACAGGGGTTTAATGAAAAACTGTTTTTT.

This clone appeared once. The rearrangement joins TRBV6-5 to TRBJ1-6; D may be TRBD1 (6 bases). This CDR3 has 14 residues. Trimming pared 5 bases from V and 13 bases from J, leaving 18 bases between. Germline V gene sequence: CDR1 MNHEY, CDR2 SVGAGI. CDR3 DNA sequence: TGTGCCAGCAGTACCCTCCTAACAGGGTCTCCCCTCCACTTT. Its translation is CASSTLLTGSPLHF.

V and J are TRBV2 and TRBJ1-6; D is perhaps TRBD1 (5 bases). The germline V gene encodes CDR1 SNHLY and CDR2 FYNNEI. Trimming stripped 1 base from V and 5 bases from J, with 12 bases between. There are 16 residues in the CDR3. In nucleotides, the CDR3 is TGTGCCAGCAGTGAAGAAAGGGGATCTAATAATTCACCCCTCCACTTT. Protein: CASSEERGSNNSPLHF.

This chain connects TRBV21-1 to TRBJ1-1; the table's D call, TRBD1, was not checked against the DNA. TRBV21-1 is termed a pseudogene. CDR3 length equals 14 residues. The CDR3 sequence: CASTSGQMNTEAFF. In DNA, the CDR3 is TGTGCCAGCACTTCGGGACAAATGAACACTGAAGCTTTCTTT.

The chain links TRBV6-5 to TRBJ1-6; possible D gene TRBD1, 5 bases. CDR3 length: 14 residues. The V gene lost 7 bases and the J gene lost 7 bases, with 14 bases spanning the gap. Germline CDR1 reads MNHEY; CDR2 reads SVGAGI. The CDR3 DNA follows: TGTGCCAGCAATCTAAGGACAACGAATTCACCCCTCCACTTT. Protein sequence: CASNLRTTNSPLHF.

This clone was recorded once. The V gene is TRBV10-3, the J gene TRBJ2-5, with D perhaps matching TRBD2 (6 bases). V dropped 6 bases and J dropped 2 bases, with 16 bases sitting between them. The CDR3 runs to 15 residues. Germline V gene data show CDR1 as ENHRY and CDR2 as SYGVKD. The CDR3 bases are TGTGCCATCAGAAACCCCCCTGGAGGGCAAGAGACCCAGTACTTC. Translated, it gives CAIRNPPGGQETQYF.

The CDR3 DNA reads as TGTGCCAGCAGTTACCGGGACAGCCTTGGCTATGGCTACACCTTC. It specifies CASSYRDSLGYGYTF. The chain links TRBV6-5 to TRBJ1-2, with 7 bases aligning to TRBD1. From germline, CDR1 is MNHEY and CDR2 SVGAGI. The J segment lost 4 bases and the V segment lost 2 bases, leaving 7 bases of the junction unmatched. The CDR3 is 15 amino acids.

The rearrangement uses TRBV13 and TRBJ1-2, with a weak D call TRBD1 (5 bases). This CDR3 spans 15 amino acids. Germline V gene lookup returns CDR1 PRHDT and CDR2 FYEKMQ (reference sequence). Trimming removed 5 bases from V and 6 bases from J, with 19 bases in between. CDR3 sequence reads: CASSQPGLKIHGYTF. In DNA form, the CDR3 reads TGTGCCAGCAGCCAACCAGGGTTGAAGATTCATGGCTACACCTTC.

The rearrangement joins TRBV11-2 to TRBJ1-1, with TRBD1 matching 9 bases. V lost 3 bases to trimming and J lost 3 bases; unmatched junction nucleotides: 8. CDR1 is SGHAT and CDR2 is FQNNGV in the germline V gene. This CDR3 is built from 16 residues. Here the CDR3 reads CASSLGTGLVYTEAFF. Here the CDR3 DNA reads TGTGCCAGCAGCTTGGGGACAGGGTTGGTTTACACTGAAGCTTTCTTT.

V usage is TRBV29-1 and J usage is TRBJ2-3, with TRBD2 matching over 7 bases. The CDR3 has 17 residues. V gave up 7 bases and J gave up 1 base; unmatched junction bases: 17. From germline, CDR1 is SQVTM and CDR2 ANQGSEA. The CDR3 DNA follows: TGCAGCGCCCAGAGGGACTACCTCACAGTGGGCACAGATACGCAGTATTTT. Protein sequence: CSAQRDYLTVGTDTQYF.

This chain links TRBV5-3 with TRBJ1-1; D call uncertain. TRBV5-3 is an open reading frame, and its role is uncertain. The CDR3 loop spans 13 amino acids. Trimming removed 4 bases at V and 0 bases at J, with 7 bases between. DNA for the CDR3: TGTGCCAGAAGCGGACTCATGAACACTGAAGCTTTCTTT. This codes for CARSGLMNTEAFF.

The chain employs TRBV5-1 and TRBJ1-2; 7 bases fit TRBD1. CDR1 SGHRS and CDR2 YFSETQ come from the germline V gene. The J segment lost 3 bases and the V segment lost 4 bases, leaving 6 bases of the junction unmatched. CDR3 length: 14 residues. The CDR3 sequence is CASSPTGAYYGYTF. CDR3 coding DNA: TGCGCCAGCAGCCCTACAGGGGCCTACTATGGCTACACCTTC. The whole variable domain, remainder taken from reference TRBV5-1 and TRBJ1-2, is KAGVTQTPRYLIKTRGQQVTLSCSPISGHRSVSWYQQTPGQGLQFLFEYFSETQRNKGNFPGRFSGRQFSNSRSEMNVSTLELGDSALYLCASSPTGAYYGYTFGSGTRLTVV.